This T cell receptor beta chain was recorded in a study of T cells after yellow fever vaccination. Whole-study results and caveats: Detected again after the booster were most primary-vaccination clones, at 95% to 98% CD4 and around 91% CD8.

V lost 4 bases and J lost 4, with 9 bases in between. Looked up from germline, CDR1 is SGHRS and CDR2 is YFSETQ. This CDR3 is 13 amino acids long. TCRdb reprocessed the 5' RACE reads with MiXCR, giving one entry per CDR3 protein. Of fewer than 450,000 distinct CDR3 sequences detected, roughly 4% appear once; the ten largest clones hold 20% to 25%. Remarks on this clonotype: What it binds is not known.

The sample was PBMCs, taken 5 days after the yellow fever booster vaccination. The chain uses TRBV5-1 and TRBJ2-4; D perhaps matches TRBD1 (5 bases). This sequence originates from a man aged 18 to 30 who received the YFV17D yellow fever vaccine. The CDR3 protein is CASSPRQKNIQYF. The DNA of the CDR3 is TGCGCCAGCAGCCCCCGACAGAAAAACATTCAGTACTTC.